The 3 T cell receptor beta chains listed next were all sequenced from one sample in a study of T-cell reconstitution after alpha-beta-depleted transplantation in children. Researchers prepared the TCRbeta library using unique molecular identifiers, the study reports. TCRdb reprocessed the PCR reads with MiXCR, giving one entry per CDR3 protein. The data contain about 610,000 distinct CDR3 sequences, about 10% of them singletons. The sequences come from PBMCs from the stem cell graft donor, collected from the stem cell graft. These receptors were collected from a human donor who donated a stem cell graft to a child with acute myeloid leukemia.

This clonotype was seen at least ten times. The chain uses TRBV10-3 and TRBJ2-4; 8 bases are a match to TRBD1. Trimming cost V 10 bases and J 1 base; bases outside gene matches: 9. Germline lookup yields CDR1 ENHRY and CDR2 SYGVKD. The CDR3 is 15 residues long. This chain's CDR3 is CATGTQGAAKNIQYF. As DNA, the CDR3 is TGTGCCACGGGAACGCAGGGGGCGGCCAAAAACATTCAGTACTTC.

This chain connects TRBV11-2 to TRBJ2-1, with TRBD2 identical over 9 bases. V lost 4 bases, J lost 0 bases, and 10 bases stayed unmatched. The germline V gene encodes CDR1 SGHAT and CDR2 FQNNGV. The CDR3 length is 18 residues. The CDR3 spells CASSSGGLASRSYNEQFF. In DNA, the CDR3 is TGTGCCAGCAGCTCTGGGGGACTAGCTTCTCGCTCCTACAATGAGCAGTTCTTC. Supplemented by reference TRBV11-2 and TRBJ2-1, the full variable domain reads EAGVAQSPRYKIIEKRQSVAFWCNPISGHATLYWYQQILGQGPKLLIQFQNNGVVDDSQLPKDRFSAERLKGVDSTLKIQPAKLEDSAVYLCASSSGGLASRSYNEQFFGPGTRLTVL.

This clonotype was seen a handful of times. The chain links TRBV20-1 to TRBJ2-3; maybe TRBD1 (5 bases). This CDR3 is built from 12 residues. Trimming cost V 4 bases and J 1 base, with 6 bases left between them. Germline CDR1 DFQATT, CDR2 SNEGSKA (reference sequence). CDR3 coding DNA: TGCAGTGCTATGGGGCGCACAGATACGCAGTATTTT. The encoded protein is CSAMGRTDTQYF.